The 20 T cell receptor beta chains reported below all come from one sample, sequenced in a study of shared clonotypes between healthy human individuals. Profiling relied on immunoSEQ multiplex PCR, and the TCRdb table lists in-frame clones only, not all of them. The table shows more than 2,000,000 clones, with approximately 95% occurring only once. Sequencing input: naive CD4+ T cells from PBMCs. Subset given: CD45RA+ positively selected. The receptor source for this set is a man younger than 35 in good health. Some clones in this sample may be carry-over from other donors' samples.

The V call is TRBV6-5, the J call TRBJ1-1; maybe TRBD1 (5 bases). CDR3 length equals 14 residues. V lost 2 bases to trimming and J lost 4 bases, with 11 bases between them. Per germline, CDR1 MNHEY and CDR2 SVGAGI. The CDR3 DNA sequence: TGTGCCAGCAGTTACGGTCGTGGGGGCACTGAAGCTTTCTTT. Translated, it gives CASSYGRGGTEAFF.

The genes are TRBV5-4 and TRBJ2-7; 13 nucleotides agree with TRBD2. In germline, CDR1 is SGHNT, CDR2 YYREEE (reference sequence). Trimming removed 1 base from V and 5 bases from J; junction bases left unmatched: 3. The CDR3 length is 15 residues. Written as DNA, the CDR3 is TGTGCCAGCAGCTTGACTAGCGGGAGGGCCCACGAGCAGTACTTC. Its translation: CASSLTSGRAHEQYF.

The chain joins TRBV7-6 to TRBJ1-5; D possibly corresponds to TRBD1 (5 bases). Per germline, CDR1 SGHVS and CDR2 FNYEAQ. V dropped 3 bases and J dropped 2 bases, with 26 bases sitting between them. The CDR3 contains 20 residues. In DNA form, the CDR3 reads TGTGCCAGCAGCTTGAGCCGTACGGATAGGGGTGTTAGGGGCAATCAGCCCCAGCATTTT. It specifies CASSLSRTDRGVRGNQPQHF. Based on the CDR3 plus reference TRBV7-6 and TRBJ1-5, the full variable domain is GAGVSQSPRYKVTKRGQDVALRCDPISGHVSLYWYRQALGQGPEFLTYFNYEAQQDKSGLPNDRFSAERPEGSISTLTIQRTEQRDSAMYRCASSLSRTDRGVRGNQPQHFGDGTRLSIL.

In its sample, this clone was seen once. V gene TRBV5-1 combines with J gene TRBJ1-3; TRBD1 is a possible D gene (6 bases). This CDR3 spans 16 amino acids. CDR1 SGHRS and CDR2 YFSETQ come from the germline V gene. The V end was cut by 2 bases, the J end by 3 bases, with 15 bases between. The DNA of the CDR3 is TGCGCCAGCAGCTTTACAGGGAATTCGGGTGGAAACACCATATATTTT. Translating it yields CASSFTGNSGGNTIYF.

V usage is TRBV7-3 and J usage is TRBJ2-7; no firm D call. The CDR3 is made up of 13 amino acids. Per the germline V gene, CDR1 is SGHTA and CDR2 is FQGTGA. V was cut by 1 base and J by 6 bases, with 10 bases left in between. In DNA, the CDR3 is TGTGCCAGCAGCTTAAATGGAAAGGGCGAGCAGTACTTC. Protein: CASSLNGKGEQYF.

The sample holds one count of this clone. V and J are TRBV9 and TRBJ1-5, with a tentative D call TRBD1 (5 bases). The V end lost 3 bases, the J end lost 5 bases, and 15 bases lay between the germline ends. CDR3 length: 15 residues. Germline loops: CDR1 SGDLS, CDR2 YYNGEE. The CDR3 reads CASSDDGDSHQPQHF. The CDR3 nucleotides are TGTGCCAGCAGCGATGATGGGGACTCCCATCAGCCCCAGCATTTT.

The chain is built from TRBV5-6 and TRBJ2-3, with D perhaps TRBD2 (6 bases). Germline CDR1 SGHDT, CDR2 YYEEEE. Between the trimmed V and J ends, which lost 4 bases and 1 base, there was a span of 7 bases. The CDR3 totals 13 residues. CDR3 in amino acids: CASSPSGTDTQYF. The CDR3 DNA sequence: TGTGCCAGCAGCCCTAGCGGCACAGATACGCAGTATTTT.

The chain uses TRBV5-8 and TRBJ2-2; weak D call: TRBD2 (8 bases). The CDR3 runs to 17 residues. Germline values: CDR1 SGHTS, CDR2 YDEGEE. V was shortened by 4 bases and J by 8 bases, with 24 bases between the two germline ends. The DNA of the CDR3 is TGTGCCAGCAGCCCCTACAGGACAGGCGGGAGGATTGGGGAGCTGTTTTTT. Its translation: CASSPYRTGGRIGELFF.

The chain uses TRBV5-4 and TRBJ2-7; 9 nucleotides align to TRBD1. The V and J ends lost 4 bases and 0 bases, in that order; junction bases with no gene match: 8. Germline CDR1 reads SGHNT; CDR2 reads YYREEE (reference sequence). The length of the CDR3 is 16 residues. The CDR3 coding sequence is TGTGCCAGCAGCAAAGGACAGGGGACGAACTCCTACGAGCAGTACTTC. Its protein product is CASSKGQGTNSYEQYF.

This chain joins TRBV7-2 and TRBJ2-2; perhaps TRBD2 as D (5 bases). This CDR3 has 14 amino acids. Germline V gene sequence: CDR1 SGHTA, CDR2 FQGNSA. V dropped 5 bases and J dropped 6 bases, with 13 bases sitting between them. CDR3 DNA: TGTGCCAGCAGCCCCCTGAGGGTGGCCGGGGAGCTGTTTTTT. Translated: CASSPLRVAGELFF.

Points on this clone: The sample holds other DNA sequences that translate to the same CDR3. CDR3 DNA sequence: TGCGCCAGCAGCTTGCGGGTGGGCTACGAGCAGTACTTC. Translation: CASSLRVGYEQYF. The chain has TRBV5-1 and TRBJ2-7; no definite D call. Trimming removed 1 base from V and 3 bases from J, with 8 bases in between. The germline V gene has CDR1 SGHRS and CDR2 YFSETQ. The CDR3 is 13 amino acids.

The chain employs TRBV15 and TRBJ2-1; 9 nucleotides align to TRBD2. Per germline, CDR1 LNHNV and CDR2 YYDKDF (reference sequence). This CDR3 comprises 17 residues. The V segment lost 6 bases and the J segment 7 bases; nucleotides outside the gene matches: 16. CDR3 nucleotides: TGTGCCACCAGTAGACAACTAGTAGCGGGAGAAGGAAATGAGCAGTTCTTC. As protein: CATSRQLVAGEGNEQFF.

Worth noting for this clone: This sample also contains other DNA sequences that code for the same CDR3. For the CDR3, the DNA is TGCAGTGCTAGAACAACCGGGGAGCTGTTTTTT. Amino acid sequence: CSARTTGELFF. The chain couples TRBV20-1 to TRBJ2-2; D is undetermined. Per the germline V gene, CDR1 is DFQATT and CDR2 is SNEGSKA (reference sequence). The CDR3 spans 11 residues. Trimming stripped 2 bases from V and 5 bases from J, with 3 bases between.

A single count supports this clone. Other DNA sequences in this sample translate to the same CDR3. The CDR3 nucleotides are TGTGCCAGCAGGCGCACGGAGACCCAGTACTTC. Amino acids: CASRRTETQYF. This chain uses TRBV28 with TRBJ2-5; the D is unclear. Germline-derived CDR1 and CDR2 are MDHEN and SYDVKM. The CDR3 runs to 11 residues. V shed 6 bases and J shed 5 bases, with 7 bases lying between them.

CDR3 in amino acids: CASSQGTGGSYGYTF. CDR3 bases: TGTGCCAGCTCACAAGGGACAGGGGGGTCCTATGGCTACACCTTC. The chain recombines TRBV18 with TRBJ1-2; 11 positions match TRBD1. The CDR3 runs 15 residues. V shed 4 bases, J shed 4 bases, and the junction held 5 bases outside the gene matches. In germline, CDR1 is KGHSH, CDR2 LQKENI.

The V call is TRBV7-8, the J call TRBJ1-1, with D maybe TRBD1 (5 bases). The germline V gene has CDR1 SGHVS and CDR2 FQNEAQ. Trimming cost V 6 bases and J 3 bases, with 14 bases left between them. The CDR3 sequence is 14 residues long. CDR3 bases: TGTGCCAGCAGTCTAAAAGAGGGGTACACTGAAGCTTTCTTT. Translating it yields CASSLKEGYTEAFF.

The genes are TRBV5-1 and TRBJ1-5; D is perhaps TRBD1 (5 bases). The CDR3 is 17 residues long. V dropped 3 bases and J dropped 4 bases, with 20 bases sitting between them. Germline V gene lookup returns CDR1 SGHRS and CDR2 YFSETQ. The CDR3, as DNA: TGCGCCAGCAGCTCCGATCCCTTAGGGGCGGGGAATCAGCCCCAGCATTTT. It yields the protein CASSSDPLGAGNQPQHF.

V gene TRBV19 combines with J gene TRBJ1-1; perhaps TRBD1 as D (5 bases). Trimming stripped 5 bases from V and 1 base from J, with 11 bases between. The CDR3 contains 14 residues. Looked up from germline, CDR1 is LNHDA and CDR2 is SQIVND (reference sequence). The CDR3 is CASSGLGGNTEAFF. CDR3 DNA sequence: TGTGCCAGTAGTGGGCTGGGGGGGAACACTGAAGCTTTCTTT.

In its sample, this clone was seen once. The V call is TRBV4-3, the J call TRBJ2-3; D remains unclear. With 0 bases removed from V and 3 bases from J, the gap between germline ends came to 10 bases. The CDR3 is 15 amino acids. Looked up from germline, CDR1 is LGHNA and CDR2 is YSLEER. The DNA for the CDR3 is TGCGCCAGCAGCCAAGAGAGCCGCCAGACAGATACGCAGTATTTT. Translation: CASSQESRQTDTQYF.

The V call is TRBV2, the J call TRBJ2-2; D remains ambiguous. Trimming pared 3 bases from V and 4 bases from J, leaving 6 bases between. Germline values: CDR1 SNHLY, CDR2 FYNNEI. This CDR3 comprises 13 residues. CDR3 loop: CASSEVSTGELFF. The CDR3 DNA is TGTGCCAGCAGTGAGGTTTCCACCGGGGAGCTGTTTTTT.